These T cell receptor beta chains were read from a single sample in a study of T cells in Graves' hyperthyroidism and ophthalmopathy. TCRdb itself ran the multiplex PCR reads through MiXCR, one entry per CDR3 protein. The sample contains fewer than 650,000 distinct CDR3 sequences, around 13% of which appear only once. The sample consisted of blood. These receptors all stem from a woman in her thirties with Graves' hyperthyroidism that later progressed to Graves' ophthalmopathy. CDR3s include the opening cysteine and the closing phenylalanine or tryptophan. The D gene is left open where the match is weak. Size tells how often a clone was seen (once, few, many) or the class of an expanded clone, and some rows leave it out.

d_gene	v_gene	abundance	j_gene	CDR3aa	CDR3nt
TRBD1	TRBV7-9	-	TRBJ2-6	CASGPLAPGGVSSGANVLTF	TGTGCCAGCGGCCCTCTCGCGCCAGGGGGAGTCAGCTCTGGGGCCAACGTCCTGACTTTC
-	TRBV7-9	many	TRBJ1-2	CASSTGDNYGYTF	TGTGCCAGCAGCACCGGGGATAACTATGGCTACACCTTC
-	TRBV7-2	many	TRBJ1-2	CASSLAMGYTF	TGTGCCAGCAGCTTAGCGATGGGCTACACCTTC
TRBD1	TRBV20-1	-	TRBJ1-2	CSASEAGGPRWGYTF	TGCAGTGCTAGTGAGGCAGGGGGGCCGCGTTGGGGCTACACCTTC
-	TRBV11-2	many	TRBJ2-5	CASSSSETQYF	TGTGCCAGCAGTTCCTCGGAGACCCAGTACTTC
-	TRBV12-3/TRBV12-4	many	TRBJ2-1	CASAKGELREQFF	TGTGCCAGCGCCAAGGGGGAGCTTCGAGAGCAGTTCTTC
-	TRBV7-9	few	TRBJ1-4	CASSNKTGQGEDEKLFF	TGTGCCAGCAGCAACAAAACGGGGCAGGGCGAAGATGAAAAACTGTTTTTT
TRBD2	TRBV20-1	many	TRBJ2-1	CSAKTSGRSYEQFF	TGCAGTGCCAAGACTAGCGGGAGATCTTATGAGCAGTTCTTC
-	TRBV28	many	TRBJ1-4	CASSSDRITNEKLFF	TGTGCCAGCAGCTCCGACAGGATAACTAATGAAAAACTGTTTTTT
-	TRBV11-1	many	TRBJ1-6	CASSFLASVNSPLHF	TGTGCCAGCAGCTTCCTCGCCAGTGTAAATTCACCCCTCCACTTT
-	TRBV9	many	TRBJ2-7	CASSVAAGRYEQYF	TGTGCCAGCAGCGTAGCGGCAGGGAGATACGAGCAGTACTTC
-	TRBV7-3	many	TRBJ1-3	CASSSIGSPGNTIYF	TGTGCCAGCAGCTCGATTGGTTCCCCTGGAAACACCATATATTTT
TRBD2	TRBV30	few	TRBJ2-1	CAWSVQRAGVSYNEQFF	TGTGCCTGGAGTGTACAAAGGGCGGGAGTGTCCTACAATGAGCAGTTCTTC
-	TRBV20-1	many	TRBJ2-7	CSARDQISGYEQCF	TGCAGTGCTAGAGATCAGATATCGGGCTACGAGCAGTGCTTC
-	TRBV19	few	TRBJ2-6	CASSIPGSGANVLTF	TGTGCCAGTAGTATACCGGGCTCTGGGGCCAACGTCCTGACTTTC
-	TRBV11-3	-	TRBJ2-7	CASSSGEKNEQYF	TGTGCCAGCAGCTCTGGGGAAAAGAACGAGCAGTACTTC
-	TRBV5-8	many	TRBJ2-7	CASSLEGQEQYF	TGTGCCAGCAGCTTGGAAGGGCAGGAGCAGTACTTC
TRBD1	TRBV6-1	many	TRBJ1-2	CASINPGQGVVGYTF	TGTGCCAGCATTAATCCGGGACAGGGGGTAGTTGGCTACACCTTC
TRBD1	TRBV12-3/TRBV12-4	-	TRBJ2-5	CASSAQGRETQYF	TGTGCCAGCAGCGCACAGGGGAGAGAGACCCAGTACTTC
TRBD2	TRBV12-5	many	TRBJ2-7	CASPAGGRDSYEQYF	TGTGCATCCCCGGCGGGGGGCAGAGATTCCTACGAGCAGTACTTC
TRBD1	TRBV25-1	few	TRBJ1-5	CASNQGGDQPQHF	TGTGCCAGCAACCAGGGGGGTGATCAGCCCCAGCATTTT
-	TRBV25-1	-	TRBJ2-5	CASSESGGKGQYF	TGTGCCAGCAGTGAAAGTGGGGGCAAGGGCCAGTACTTC
TRBD2	TRBV20-1	many	TRBJ2-2	CSARDRLAGGSGELFF	TGCAGTGCTAGAGATAGGCTAGCGGGAGGGTCCGGGGAGCTGTTTTTT
-	TRBV5-1	-	TRBJ1-1	CASSLRFGWERDDTEAFF	TGCGCCAGCAGCTTGAGGTTCGGCTGGGAGCGTGATGACACTGAAGCTTTCTTT
TRBD2	TRBV28	many	TRBJ2-1	CASSHTSGSKNDEQFF	TGTGCCAGCAGCCACACTAGCGGGAGTAAGAACGATGAGCAGTTCTTC
-	TRBV12-3/TRBV12-4	many	TRBJ1-1	CASSFTGKNTEAFF	TGTGCCAGCAGTTTCACAGGGAAGAACACTGAAGCTTTCTTT
TRBD2	TRBV29-1	many	TRBJ2-1	CSVEGGSAYNEQFF	TGCAGCGTTGAAGGCGGGAGTGCCTACAATGAGCAGTTCTTC
-	TRBV27	many	TRBJ1-1	CASSLGGPSVQGVTEAFF	TGTGCCAGCAGTTTAGGAGGCCCATCAGTACAGGGAGTTACTGAAGCTTTCTTT
-	TRBV6-1	-	TRBJ2-7	CASSPLAGLEQYF	TGTGCCAGCAGTCCCCTGGCAGGGCTCGAGCAGTACTTC
TRBD1	TRBV7-8	many	TRBJ1-2	CASSLAGTGGDYGYTF	TGTGCCAGCAGCTTAGCCGGGACAGGGGGCGACTATGGCTACACCTTC
TRBD2	TRBV3-1	many	TRBJ2-7	CASSQVAGAGGTYEQYF	TGTGCCAGCAGCCAAGTAGCGGGAGCGGGAGGGACGTACGAGCAGTACTTC
-	TRBV30	many	TRBJ1-2	CAWTRQALYGYTF	TGTGCCTGGACCCGACAGGCACTATATGGCTACACCTTC
TRBD2	TRBV7-2	-	TRBJ2-7	CASSLELSSGTSGRDNEQYF	TGTGCCAGCAGCTTAGAGTTGTCTTCGGGGACTAGCGGGAGAGACAACGAGCAGTACTTC
-	TRBV20-1	-	TRBJ2-7	CSPAGGSDEQYF	TGCAGTCCCGCTGGCGGGTCGGACGAGCAGTACTTC
TRBD1	TRBV19	-	TRBJ2-1	CASSADRGVENEQFF	TGTGCCAGTAGTGCGGACAGGGGGGTTGAGAATGAGCAGTTCTTC
-	TRBV2	many	TRBJ1-5	CASTREPSSQPQHF	TGTGCCAGCACCCGGGAACCCAGCTCGCAGCCCCAGCATTTT
-	TRBV12-3/TRBV12-4	many	TRBJ2-2	CASSFVFSNTGELFF	TGTGCCAGCAGTTTCGTATTTAGTAACACCGGGGAGCTGTTTTTT
-	TRBV5-1	-	TRBJ2-7	CASRLYTPASYEQYF	TGCGCCAGCAGGCTGTACACCCCGGCCTCCTACGAGCAGTACTTC
-	TRBV19	many	TRBJ1-1	CASTSTGNTEAFF	TGTGCCAGTACTTCTACAGGGAACACTGAAGCTTTCTTT
-	TRBV20-1	-	TRBJ2-2	CSAWDLTGELFF	TGCAGTGCTTGGGACCTTACCGGGGAGCTGTTTTTT
-	TRBV20-1	many	TRBJ2-1	CSASGGHNEQFF	TGCAGTGCTAGCGGGGGTCACAATGAGCAGTTCTTC
-	TRBV3-1	-	TRBJ2-3	CASSQGGSHTDTQYF	TGTGCCAGCAGCCAAGGGGGCAGCCACACAGATACGCAGTATTTT
-	TRBV12-3/TRBV12-4	many	TRBJ1-6	CASSTGPTISPLHF	TGTGCCAGCTCCACGGGACCGACTATATCACCCCTCCACTTT
-	TRBV12-5	many	TRBJ2-3	CASGFETTDTQYF	TGTGCTAGTGGTTTCGAGACCACAGATACGCAGTATTTT
-	TRBV27	many	TRBJ1-1	CASSLRTDLGNTEAFF	TGTGCCAGCAGTCTCCGGACGGACCTCGGGAACACTGAAGCTTTCTTT
TRBD2	TRBV20-1	many	TRBJ2-1	CSADDGTSGTNEQFF	TGCAGTGCGGACGACGGGACTAGCGGGACCAATGAGCAGTTCTTC
TRBD1	TRBV15	-	TRBJ1-5	CATSSGGDTYSNQPQHF	TGTGCCACTTCTTCAGGGGGCGACACCTATAGCAATCAGCCCCAGCATTTT
TRBD2	TRBV27	many	TRBJ2-3	CASSFNGARPSGGTDTQYF	TGTGCCAGCAGTTTTAATGGCGCCAGACCGAGCGGGGGCACAGATACGCAGTATTTT
-	TRBV20-1	-	TRBJ1-1	CSAGPGRVVEAFF	TGCAGTGCCGGCCCTGGGAGGGTAGTTGAAGCTTTCTTT
TRBD1	TRBV20-1	many	TRBJ2-3	CSAPGTGAGDTQYF	TGCAGTGCGCCCGGGACAGGGGCCGGTGATACGCAGTATTTT
-	TRBV20-1	many	TRBJ1-1	CSARLGAPNTEAFF	TGCAGTGCTAGATTGGGCGCCCCCAACACTGAAGCTTTCTTT
-	TRBV10-1	few	TRBJ2-3	CASSDERRGTDTQYF	TGCGCCAGCAGTGATGAACGTAGAGGCACAGATACGCAGTATTTT
-	TRBV27	many	TRBJ2-3	CASSSEVTDTQYF	TGTGCCAGCAGTTCCGAGGTGACAGATACGCAGTATTTT
-	TRBV18	few	TRBJ2-7	CASSPRTGPTYEQYF	TGTGCCAGCTCACCACGAACAGGGCCAACCTACGAGCAGTACTTC
TRBD2	TRBV4-2	once	TRBJ2-1	CASSQAELAGVKNEQFF	TGTGCCAGCAGCCAAGCAGAACTAGCGGGGGTGAAGAATGAGCAGTTCTTC
-	TRBV5-1	many	TRBJ2-7	CASSPGLHEQYF	TGCGCCAGCAGCCCGGGACTCCACGAGCAGTACTTC
-	TRBV15	-	TRBJ2-6	CATMRPGDGAGANVLTF	TGTGCCACCATGCGGCCGGGCGACGGCGCTGGGGCCAACGTCCTGACTTTC
TRBD2	TRBV11-2	many	TRBJ2-7	CASSLVPGGLYEQYF	TGTGCCAGCAGCTTAGTCCCGGGAGGCCTCTACGAGCAGTACTTC